This T cell receptor (beta chain) was documented in a study of cytomegalovirus exposure and HLA in healthy donors. CDR3 length: 15 residues. Germline CDR1 reads SNHLY; CDR2 reads FYNNEI. The junction had 9 bases not matched to a gene; V was cut back by 5 bases and J by 5 bases. PCR primers comprised 60 Vbeta and 13 Jbeta primers. Assay: immunoSEQ multiplex PCR; the TCRdb copy retains only in-frame clones and omits some. This sample lists 100,000 to 150,000 clones; its ten largest clones have approximately 1.6%. The clonotype originates from a woman between 35 and 50 years old in good health and CMV-seropositive. The sample consisted of PBMCs. V and J are TRBV2 and TRBJ2-7; TRBD2 matches at 10 bases. CDR3 DNA sequence: TGTGCCAGCAGTTCTAAGCGGGAGGGCCTCCACGAGCAGTACTTC. It specifies CASSSKREGLHEQYF.